The 12 T cell receptor beta chains in this list originate from one sample, sequenced in a study of regulatory T cells in long-lasting Graves disease. Time point meaning: newly diagnosed GD, antithyroid drugs for less than 3 months. Construction of the TCR library relied on RNA isolated from PBMCs. Investigators prepared the TCR beta libraries by applying iRepertoire HTBI primers and Arm-PCR of CDR3 regions. A single record per CDR3 protein comes from TCRdb applying MiXCR to the multiplex PCR reads. The table includes over 350,000 distinct CDR3 sequences, 13% to 15% detected once. These data were also filed under a second study, of T cells in Graves' hyperthyroidism and ophthalmopathy.

Sequenced material: peripheral blood mononuclear cells (PBMCs), taken at new diagnosis, from a patient treated with antithyroid drugs. Receptors originate from a woman in her fifties or sixties with Graves disease.

This clonotype was found a few times. J is TRBJ1-4 and V is TRBV20-1; D is ambiguous. Germline CDR1 DFQATT, CDR2 SNEGSKA (reference sequence). V lost 5 bases, J lost 3 bases, and 7 bases lay in between. The CDR3 loop spans 12 amino acids. DNA of the CDR3: TGCAGTGCTCGGCTCTCTAATGAAAAACTGTTTTTT. It specifies CSARLSNEKLFF.

There are many counts of this clonotype. The chain carries TRBV7-3 and TRBJ2-7; 13 bases fit TRBD2. Germline V gives CDR1 SGHTA, CDR2 FQGTGA. V lost 5 bases to trimming and J lost 9 bases; unmatched junction nucleotides: 10. This CDR3 spans 15 amino acids. CDR3 in DNA: TGTGCCAGCAGCCTGGCAGGACTAGCGGGAGAGTGGCAGTACTTC. It encodes CASSLAGLAGEWQYF.

This clonotype was counted only a few times. This sequence joins TRBV3-1 and TRBJ2-3; TRBD2 is a possible D gene (6 bases). Trimming took 5 bases from V and 2 from J, leaving 14 bases between them. The CDR3 length is 15 residues. Germline assignment: CDR1 LGHDT and CDR2 YNNKEL (reference sequence). CDR3 loop: CASSYGLRPTDTQYF. The CDR3 DNA reads as TGTGCCAGCAGCTACGGACTACGTCCCACAGATACGCAGTATTTT.

J is TRBJ1-4 and V is TRBV6-2 or TRBV6-3; D uncertain. CDR3 length: 16 residues. V dropped 6 bases and J dropped 0 bases, with 14 bases sitting between them. Per germline, CDR1 MNHEY and CDR2 SVGEGT. This CDR3 reads CASRSEYTTTNEKLFF. CDR3 nucleotides: TGTGCCAGCAGATCGGAATACACAACAACTAATGAAAAACTGTTTTTT.

A remark on this clonotype: It may be a read error: a sequence one base away is much more abundant. The J gene is TRBJ2-1, the V gene TRBV7-3; a weak D match, TRBD2 (6 bases). CDR1 and CDR2 (germline): SGHTA, FQGTGA. The CDR3 has 17 residues. CDR3 in amino acids: CASSLWGSPGDQETEYF. CDR3 DNA sequence: TGTGCCAGCAGCTTATGGGGGAGCCCGGGGGACCAAGAGACCGAGTACTTC.

The chain has TRBV7-9 and TRBJ2-3, with 10 bases identical to TRBD2. V lost 5 bases to trimming and J lost 3 bases; unmatched junction nucleotides: 5. Looked up from germline, CDR1 is SEHNR and CDR2 is FQNEAQ (reference sequence). The CDR3 has 15 residues. CDR3 sequence: CASSPGTSATDTQYF. In DNA, the CDR3 is TGTGCCAGCAGCCCCGGGACTAGCGCAACAGATACGCAGTATTTT. The whole variable domain, filled in from reference TRBV7-9 and TRBJ2-3, reads DTGVSQNPRHKITKRGQNVTFRCDPISEHNRLYWYRQTLGQGPEFLTYFQNEAQLEKSRLLSDRFSAERPKGSFSTLEIQRTEQGDSAMYLCASSPGTSATDTQYFGPGTRLTVL.

This clonotype occurred a few times. The rearrangement uses TRBV10-1 and TRBJ2-1; D is possibly TRBD1 (6 bases). The germline gives CDR1 WNHNN, CDR2 SYGVQD (reference sequence). CDR3 length: 13 amino acids. V was cut by 8 bases and J by 10 bases, with 18 bases left in between. The CDR3 DNA is TGCGCCAGCGCTACTACAGGGCTGGGGGAGCAGTTCTTC. Its translation: CASATTGLGEQFF.

With regard to this clonotype: This probably arose from a read error, given a far larger clone one base away. The chain employs TRBV7-9 and TRBJ2-1; D is unclear. The CDR3 runs to 14 residues. Germline loops: CDR1 SEHNR, CDR2 FQNEAQ (reference sequence). The DNA for the CDR3 is TGTGCCAGCAGCTTTGGTCCGGAGTCCAATGTGCAGTTCTTC. Protein product: CASSFGPESNVQFF.

The chain couples TRBV6-5 to TRBJ1-5, with 8 bases matching TRBD1. CDR1 is MNHEY, CDR2 SVGAGI, per germline. The CDR3 has 16 amino acids. The V and J ends lost 2 bases and 3 bases, in that order; junction bases with no gene match: 6. The CDR3 reads CASSYDRGLSNQPQHF. DNA for the CDR3: TGTGCCAGCAGTTACGACAGGGGTCTCTCCAATCAGCCCCAGCATTTT.

This clonotype appeared a few times. The chain carries TRBV5-1 and TRBJ1-3; tentatively, D is TRBD1 (6 bases). The length of the CDR3 is 16 residues. Germline V lookup: CDR1 SGHRS, CDR2 YFSETQ. Trimming shortened V by 2 bases and J by 4 bases, and 16 bases separated the two germline ends. For the CDR3, the DNA is TGCGCCAGCAGCTTTCAGGGGCTGCTACCCGGAAACACCATATATTTT. This translates into CASSFQGLLPGNTIYF.

This clonotype was counted a few times. This chain connects TRBV6-1 to TRBJ1-4; 9 nucleotides agree with TRBD1. Germline CDR1 and CDR2: MNHNS and SASEGT. CDR3 length equals 13 residues. After removal of 11 bases from V and 7 bases from J, the junction contained 8 bases not matched to a gene. The CDR3 DNA reads as TGTGCCTCATCCAACAGGGGGCTTGAAAAACTGTTTTTT. This gives the protein CASSNRGLEKLFF.

The sample holds many counts of this clonotype. J is TRBJ1-1 and V is TRBV7-3; tentative D call: TRBD1 (5 bases). The CDR3 has 14 amino acids. Trimming removed 2 bases at V and 1 base at J, with 8 bases between. The germline gives CDR1 SGHTA, CDR2 FQGTGA. CDR3 sequence: CASSLLGTNTEAFF. CDR3 DNA sequence: TGTGCCAGCAGCTTACTGGGGACGAACACTGAAGCTTTCTTT.